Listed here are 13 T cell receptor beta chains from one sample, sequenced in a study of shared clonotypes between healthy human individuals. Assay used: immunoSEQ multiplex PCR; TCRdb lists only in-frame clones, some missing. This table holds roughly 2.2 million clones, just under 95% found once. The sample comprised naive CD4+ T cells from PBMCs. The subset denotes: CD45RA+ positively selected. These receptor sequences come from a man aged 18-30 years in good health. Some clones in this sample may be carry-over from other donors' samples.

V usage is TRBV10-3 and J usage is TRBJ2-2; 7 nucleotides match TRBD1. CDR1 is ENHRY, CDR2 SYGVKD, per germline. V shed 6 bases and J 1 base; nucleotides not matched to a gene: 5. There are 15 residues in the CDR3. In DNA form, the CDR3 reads TGTGCCATCAGCAGACAGGGCAGGAACACCGGGGAGCTGTTTTTT. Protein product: CAISRQGRNTGELFF.

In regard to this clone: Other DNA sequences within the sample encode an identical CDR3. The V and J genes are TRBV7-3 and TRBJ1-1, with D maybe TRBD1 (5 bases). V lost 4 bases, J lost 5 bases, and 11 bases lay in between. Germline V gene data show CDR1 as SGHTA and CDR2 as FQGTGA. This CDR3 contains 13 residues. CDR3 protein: CASSSQGGTEAFF. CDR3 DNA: TGTGCCAGCAGCTCCCAGGGTGGAACTGAAGCTTTCTTT.

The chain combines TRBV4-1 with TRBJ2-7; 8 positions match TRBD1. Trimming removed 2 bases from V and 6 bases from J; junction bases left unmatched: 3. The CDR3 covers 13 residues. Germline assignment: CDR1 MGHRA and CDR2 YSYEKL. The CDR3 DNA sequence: TGCGCCAGCAGCCAAATTGACAGGGGCGAGCAGTACTTC. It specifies CASSQIDRGEQYF.

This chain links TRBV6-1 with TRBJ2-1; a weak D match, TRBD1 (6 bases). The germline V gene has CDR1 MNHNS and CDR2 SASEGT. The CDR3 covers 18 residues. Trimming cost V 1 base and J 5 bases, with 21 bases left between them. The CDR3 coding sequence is TGTGCCAGCAGTGAAGTGGGTACGTGGGGGCAGGGTGACAATGAGCAGTTCTTC. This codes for CASSEVGTWGQGDNEQFF.

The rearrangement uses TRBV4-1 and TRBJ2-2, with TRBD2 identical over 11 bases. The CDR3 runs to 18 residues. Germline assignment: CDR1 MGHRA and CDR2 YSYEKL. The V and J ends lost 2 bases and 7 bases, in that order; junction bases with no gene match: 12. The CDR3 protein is CASSQPIRLAGSRGELFF. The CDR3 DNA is TGCGCCAGCAGCCAACCAATAAGACTAGCGGGGAGCCGCGGGGAGCTGTTTTTT.

Here the CDR3 reads CSVEFGGSQTQYF. CDR3 nucleotide sequence: TGCAGCGTTGAATTTGGTGGTTCGCAGACCCAGTACTTC. The chain has TRBV29-1 and TRBJ2-5; D is ambiguous. The CDR3 loop spans 13 amino acids. Trimming removed 2 bases from V and 6 bases from J, with 13 bases in between. Germline CDR1 SQVTM, CDR2 ANQGSEA.

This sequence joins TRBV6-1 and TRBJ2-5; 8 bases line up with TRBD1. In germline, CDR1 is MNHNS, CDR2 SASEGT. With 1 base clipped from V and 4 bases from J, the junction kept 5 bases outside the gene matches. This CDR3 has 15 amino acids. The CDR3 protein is CASSEGGQALETQYF. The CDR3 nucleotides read TGTGCCAGCAGTGAAGGGGGACAGGCCTTAGAGACCCAGTACTTC.

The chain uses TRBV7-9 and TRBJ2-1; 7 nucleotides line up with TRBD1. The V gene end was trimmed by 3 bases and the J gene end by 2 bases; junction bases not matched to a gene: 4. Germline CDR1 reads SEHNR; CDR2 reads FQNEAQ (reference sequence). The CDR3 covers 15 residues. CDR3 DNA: TGTGCCAGCAGCTTCAGACAGGGTACCTACAATGAGCAGTTCTTC. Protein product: CASSFRQGTYNEQFF.

The CDR3 DNA sequence: TGCGCCAGCAGCCAAGAAGTCTGGGCAGGGTCCTACAATGAGCAGTTCTTC. Amino acid sequence: CASSQEVWAGSYNEQFF. The chain joins TRBV4-1 to TRBJ2-1; a weak D match, TRBD1 (5 bases). The CDR3 runs 17 residues. Germline values: CDR1 MGHRA, CDR2 YSYEKL. With 0 bases removed from V and 1 base from J, the gap between germline ends came to 13 bases.

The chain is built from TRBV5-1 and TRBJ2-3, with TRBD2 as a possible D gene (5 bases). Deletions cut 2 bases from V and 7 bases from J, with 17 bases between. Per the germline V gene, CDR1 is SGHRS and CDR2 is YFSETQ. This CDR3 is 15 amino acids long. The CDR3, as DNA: TGCGCCAGCAGCTTCTCACAGCGGAACACGAATACGCAGTATTTT. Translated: CASSFSQRNTNTQYF.

In nucleotides, the CDR3 is TGTGCCAGCAGTGAGCTTAGCGGGGCCTACAATGAGCAGTTCTTC. It encodes CASSELSGAYNEQFF. The genes are TRBV6-1 and TRBJ2-1, with TRBD2 identical over 8 bases. The trim removed 3 bases at V and 2 bases at J, leaving 3 bases unmatched. This CDR3 contains 15 residues. CDR1 MNHNS and CDR2 SASEGT come from the germline V gene.

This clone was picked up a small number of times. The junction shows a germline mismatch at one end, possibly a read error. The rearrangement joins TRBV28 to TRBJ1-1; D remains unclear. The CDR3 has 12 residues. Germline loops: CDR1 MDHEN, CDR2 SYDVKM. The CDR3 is CASSFDRMAGIF. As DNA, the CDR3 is TGTGCCAGCAGTTTCGATCGGATGGCCGGGATCTTT. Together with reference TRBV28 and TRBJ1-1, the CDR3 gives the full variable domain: DVKVTQSSRYLVKRTGEKVFLECVQDMDHENMFWYRQDPGLGLRLIYFSYDVKMKEKGDIPEGYSVSREKKERFSLILESASTNQTSMYLCASSFDRMAGIFGQGTRLTVV.

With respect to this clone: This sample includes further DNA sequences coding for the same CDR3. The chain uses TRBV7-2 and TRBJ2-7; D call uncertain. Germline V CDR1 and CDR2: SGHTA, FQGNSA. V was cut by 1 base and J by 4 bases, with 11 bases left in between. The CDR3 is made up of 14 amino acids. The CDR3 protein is CASSLGRQGYEQYF. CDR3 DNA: TGTGCCAGCAGCTTAGGACGGCAAGGTTACGAGCAGTACTTC.